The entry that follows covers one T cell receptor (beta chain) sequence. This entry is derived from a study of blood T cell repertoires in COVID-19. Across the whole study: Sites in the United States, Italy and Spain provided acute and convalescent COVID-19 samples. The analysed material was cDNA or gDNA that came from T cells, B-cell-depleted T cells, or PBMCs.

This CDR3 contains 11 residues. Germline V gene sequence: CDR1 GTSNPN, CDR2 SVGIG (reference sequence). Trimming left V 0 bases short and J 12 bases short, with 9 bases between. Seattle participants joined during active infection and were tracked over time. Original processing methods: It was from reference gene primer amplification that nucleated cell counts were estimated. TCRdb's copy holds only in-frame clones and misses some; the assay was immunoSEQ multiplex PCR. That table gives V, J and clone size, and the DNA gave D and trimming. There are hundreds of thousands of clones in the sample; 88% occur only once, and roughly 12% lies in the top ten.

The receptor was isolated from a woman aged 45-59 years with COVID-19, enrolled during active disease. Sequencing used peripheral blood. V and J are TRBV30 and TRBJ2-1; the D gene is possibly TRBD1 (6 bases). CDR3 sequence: CAWSVGTLQFF. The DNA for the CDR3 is TGTGCCTGGAGTGTCGGGACACTGCAGTTCTTC.